The clone carrying this T cell receptor (beta chain) was counted a single time. This sample was included in a study of blood T cell repertoires in COVID-19. The data were produced by immunoSEQ multiplex PCR, yet TCRdb's version contains in-frame clones alone and is incomplete. The sample holds about 150,000 clones; under 80% are singletons and the top ten take about 4%. There are 16 residues in the CDR3. Germline V gene data show CDR1 as SGHDT and CDR2 as YYEEEE. Losses at the gene ends were 4 bases for V and 3 bases for J; bases not matched to a gene: 11. The sample taken for sequencing was peripheral blood. The TCR was taken from a man aged 55-75 years with acute or convalescent COVID-19. V is TRBV5-6 and J is TRBJ2-7, with 9 bases identical to TRBD2. The CDR3 protein is CASSPMGAGGYYEQYF. The CDR3 region has the DNA TGTGCCAGCAGCCCGATGGGTGCGGGAGGGTACTACGAGCAGTACTTC. Full variable domain (missing parts from reference TRBV5-6 and TRBJ2-7): DAGVTQSPTHLIKTRGQQVTLRCSPKSGHDTVSWYQQALGQGPQFIFQYYEEEERQRGNFPDRFSGHQFPNYSSELNVNALLLGDSALYLCASSPMGAGGYYEQYFGPGTRLTVT.